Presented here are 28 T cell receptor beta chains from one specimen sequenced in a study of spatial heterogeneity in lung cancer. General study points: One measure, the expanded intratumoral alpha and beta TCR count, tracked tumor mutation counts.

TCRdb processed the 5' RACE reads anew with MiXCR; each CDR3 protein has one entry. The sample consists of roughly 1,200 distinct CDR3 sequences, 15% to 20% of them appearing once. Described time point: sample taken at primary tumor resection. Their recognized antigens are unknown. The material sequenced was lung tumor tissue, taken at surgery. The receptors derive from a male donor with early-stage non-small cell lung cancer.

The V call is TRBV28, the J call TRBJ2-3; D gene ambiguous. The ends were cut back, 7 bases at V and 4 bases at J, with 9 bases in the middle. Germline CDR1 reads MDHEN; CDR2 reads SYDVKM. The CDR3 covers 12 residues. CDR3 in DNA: TGTGCCAGCACGGAGAGCGCAGATACGCAGTATTTT. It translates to CASTESADTQYF.

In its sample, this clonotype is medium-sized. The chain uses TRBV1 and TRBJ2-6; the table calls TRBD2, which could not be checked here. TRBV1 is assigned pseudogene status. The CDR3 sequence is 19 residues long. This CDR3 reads CTSSQEAGAGKPGANVLTF. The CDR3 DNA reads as TGCACCAGCAGCCAAGAGGCGGGAGCGGGGAAACCTGGGGCCAACGTCCTGACTTTC.

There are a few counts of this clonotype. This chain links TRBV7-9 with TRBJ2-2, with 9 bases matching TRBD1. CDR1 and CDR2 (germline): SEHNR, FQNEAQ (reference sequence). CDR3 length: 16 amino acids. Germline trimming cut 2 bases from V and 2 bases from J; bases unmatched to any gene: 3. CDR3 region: CASSLRQGVNTGELFF. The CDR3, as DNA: TGTGCCAGCAGCTTACGACAGGGGGTTAACACCGGGGAGCTGTTTTTT. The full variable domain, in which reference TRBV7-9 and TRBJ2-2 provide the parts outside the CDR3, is DTGVSQNPRHKITKRGQNVTFRCDPISEHNRLYWYRQTLGQGPEFLTYFQNEAQLEKSRLLSDRFSAERPKGSFSTLEIQRTEQGDSAMYLCASSLRQGVNTGELFFGEGSRLTVL.

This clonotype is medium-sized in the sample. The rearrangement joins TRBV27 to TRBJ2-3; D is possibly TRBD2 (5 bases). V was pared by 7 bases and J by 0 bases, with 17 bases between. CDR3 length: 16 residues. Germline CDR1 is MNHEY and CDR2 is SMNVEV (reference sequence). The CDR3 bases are TGTGCCAGCAAAGTTACAGAGGGTCCCAGCACAGATACGCAGTATTTT. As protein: CASKVTEGPSTDTQYF.

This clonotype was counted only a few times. CDR3 nucleotide sequence: TGTGCCAGCAGCGCCGGGACTAGCGAGAATGAGCAGTTCTTC. This sequence encodes CASSAGTSENEQFF. The chain combines TRBV9 with TRBJ2-1, with 10 bases aligning to TRBD2. The CDR3 is 14 residues long. CDR1 SGDLS and CDR2 YYNGEE come from the germline V gene. V lost 3 bases and J lost 7; bases outside the gene matches: 4. Supplemented by reference TRBV9 and TRBJ2-1, the full variable domain reads DSGVTQTPKHLITATGQRVTLRCSPRSGDLSVYWYQQSLDQGLQFLIQYYNGEERAKGNILERFSAQQFPDLHSELNLSSLELGDSALYFCASSAGTSENEQFFGPGTRLTVL.

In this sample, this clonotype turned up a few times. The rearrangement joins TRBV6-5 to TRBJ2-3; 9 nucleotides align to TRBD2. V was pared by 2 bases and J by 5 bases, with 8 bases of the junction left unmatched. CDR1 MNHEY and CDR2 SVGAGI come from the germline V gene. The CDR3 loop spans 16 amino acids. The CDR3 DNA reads TGTGCCAGCAGTTACAGGGCGGGAGGGCCCGGAGATACGCAGTATTTT. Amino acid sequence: CASSYRAGGPGDTQYF.

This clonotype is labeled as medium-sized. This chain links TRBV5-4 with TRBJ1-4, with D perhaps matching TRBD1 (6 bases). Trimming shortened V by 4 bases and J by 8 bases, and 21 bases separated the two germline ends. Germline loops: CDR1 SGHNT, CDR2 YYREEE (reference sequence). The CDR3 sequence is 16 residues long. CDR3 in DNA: TGTGCCAGCAGCACGGGGGCAGATCCTTCGGGAGAAAAACTGTTTTTT. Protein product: CASSTGADPSGEKLFF.

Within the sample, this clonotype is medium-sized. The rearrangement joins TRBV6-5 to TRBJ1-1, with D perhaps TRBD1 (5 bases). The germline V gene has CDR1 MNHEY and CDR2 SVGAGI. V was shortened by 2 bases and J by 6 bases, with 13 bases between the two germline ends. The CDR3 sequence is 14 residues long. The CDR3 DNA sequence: TGTGCCAGCAGTTACCGCCCGGGGGAGGCTGAAGCTTTCTTT. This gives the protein CASSYRPGEAEAFF.

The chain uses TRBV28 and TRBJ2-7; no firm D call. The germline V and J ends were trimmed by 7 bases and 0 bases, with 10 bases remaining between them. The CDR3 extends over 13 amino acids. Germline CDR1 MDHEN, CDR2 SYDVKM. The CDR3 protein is CASTVQPSYEQYF. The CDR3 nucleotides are TGTGCCAGCACCGTCCAGCCCTCCTACGAGCAGTACTTC. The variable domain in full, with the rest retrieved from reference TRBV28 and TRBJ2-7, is DVKVTQSSRYLVKRTGEKVFLECVQDMDHENMFWYRQDPGLGLRLIYFSYDVKMKEKGDIPEGYSVSREKKERFSLILESASTNQTSMYLCASTVQPSYEQYFGPGTRLTVT.

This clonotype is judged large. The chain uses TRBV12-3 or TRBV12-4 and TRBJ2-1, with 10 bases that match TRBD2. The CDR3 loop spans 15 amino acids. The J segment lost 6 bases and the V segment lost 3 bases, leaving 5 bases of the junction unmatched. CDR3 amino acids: CASSFKAGGGNEQFF. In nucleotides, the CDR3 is TGTGCCAGCAGTTTCAAAGCGGGAGGGGGCAATGAGCAGTTCTTC.

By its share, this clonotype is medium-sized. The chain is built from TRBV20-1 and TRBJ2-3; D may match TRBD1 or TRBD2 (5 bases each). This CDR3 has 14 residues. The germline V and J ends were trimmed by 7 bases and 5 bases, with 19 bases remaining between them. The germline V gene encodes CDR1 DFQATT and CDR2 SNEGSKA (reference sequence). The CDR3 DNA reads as TGCAGTGATTGGGATGGGACGAGCGGAGATACGCAGTATTTT. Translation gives CSDWDGTSGDTQYF.

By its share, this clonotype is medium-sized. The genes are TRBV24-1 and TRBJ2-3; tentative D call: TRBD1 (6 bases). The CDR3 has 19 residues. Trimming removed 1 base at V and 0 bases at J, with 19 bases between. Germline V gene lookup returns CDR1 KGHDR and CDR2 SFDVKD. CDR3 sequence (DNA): TGTGCCACCAGTGATTTCGTCGGCCGGCGGACAGATAGCACAGATACGCAGTATTTT. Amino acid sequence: CATSDFVGRRTDSTDTQYF.

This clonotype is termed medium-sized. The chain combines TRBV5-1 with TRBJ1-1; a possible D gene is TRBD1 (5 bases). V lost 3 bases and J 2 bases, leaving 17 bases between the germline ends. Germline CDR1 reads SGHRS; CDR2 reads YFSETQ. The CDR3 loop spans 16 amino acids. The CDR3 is CASSSPAGGVNTEAFF. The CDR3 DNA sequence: TGCGCCAGCAGCTCCCCCGCTGGAGGGGTCAACACTGAAGCTTTCTTT. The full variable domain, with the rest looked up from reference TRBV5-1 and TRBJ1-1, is KAGVTQTPRYLIKTRGQQVTLSCSPISGHRSVSWYQQTPGQGLQFLFEYFSETQRNKGNFPGRFSGRQFSNSRSEMNVSTLELGDSALYLCASSSPAGGVNTEAFFGQGTRLTVV.

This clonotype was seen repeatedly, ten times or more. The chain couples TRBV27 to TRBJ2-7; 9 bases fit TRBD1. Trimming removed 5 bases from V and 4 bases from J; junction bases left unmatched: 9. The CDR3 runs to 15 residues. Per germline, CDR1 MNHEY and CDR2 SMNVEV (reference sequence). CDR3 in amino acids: CASSTDRDRAYEQYF. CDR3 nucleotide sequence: TGTGCCAGCAGTACCGACCGGGACAGGGCGTACGAGCAGTACTTC.

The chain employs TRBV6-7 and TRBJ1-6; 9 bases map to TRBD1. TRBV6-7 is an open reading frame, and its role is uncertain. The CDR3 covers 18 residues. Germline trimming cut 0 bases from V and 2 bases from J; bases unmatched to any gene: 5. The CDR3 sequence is CASSYSRDRDAYNSPLHF. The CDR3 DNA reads TGTGCCAGCAGTTACTCACGGGACAGGGATGCCTATAATTCACCCCTCCACTTT.

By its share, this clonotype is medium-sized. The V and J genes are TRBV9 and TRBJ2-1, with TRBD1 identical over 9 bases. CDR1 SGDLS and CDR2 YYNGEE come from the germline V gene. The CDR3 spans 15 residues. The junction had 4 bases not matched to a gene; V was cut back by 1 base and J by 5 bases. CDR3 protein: CASSVWGQGDNEQFF. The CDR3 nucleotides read TGTGCCAGCAGCGTATGGGGACAGGGTGACAATGAGCAGTTCTTC.

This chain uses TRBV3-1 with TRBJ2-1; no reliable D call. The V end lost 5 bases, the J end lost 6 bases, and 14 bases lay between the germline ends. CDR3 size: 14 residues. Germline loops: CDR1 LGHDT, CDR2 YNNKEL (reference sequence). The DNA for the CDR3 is TGTGCCAGCAGCTACGACTCTTCGGGCAATGAGCAGTTCTTC. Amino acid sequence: CASSYDSSGNEQFF.

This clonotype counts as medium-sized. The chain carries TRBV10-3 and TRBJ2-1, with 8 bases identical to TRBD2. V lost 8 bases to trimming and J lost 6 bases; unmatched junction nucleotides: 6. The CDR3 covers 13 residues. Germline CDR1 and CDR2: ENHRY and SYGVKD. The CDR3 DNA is TGTGCCATCGGGCTAGCGGGCCTCAATGAGCAGTTCTTC. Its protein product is CAIGLAGLNEQFF.

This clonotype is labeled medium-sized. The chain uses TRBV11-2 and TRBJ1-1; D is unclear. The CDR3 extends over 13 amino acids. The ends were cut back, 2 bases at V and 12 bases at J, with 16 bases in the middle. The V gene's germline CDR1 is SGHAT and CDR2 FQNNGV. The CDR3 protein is CASSLYKGFLTFF. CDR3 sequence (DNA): TGTGCCAGCAGCTTATACAAGGGTTTCTTAACTTTCTTT. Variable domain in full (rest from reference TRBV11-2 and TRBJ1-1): EAGVAQSPRYKIIEKRQSVAFWCNPISGHATLYWYQQILGQGPKLLIQFQNNGVVDDSQLPKDRFSAERLKGVDSTLKIQPAKLEDSAVYLCASSLYKGFLTFFGQGTRLTVV.

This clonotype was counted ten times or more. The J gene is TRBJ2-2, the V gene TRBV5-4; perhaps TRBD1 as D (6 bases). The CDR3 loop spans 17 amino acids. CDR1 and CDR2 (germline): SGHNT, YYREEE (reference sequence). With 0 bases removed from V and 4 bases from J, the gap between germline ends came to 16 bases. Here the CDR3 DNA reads TGTGCCAGCAGCTTGGCCGACAGGTCAGACAGCACCGGGGAGCTGTTTTTT. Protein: CASSLADRSDSTGELFF.

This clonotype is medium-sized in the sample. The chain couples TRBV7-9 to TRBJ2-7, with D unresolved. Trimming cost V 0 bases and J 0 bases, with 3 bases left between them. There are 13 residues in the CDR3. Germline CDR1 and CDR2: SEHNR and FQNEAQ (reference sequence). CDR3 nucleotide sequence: TGTGCCAGCAGCTTAGCGGCCTCCTACGAGCAGTACTTC. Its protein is CASSLAASYEQYF. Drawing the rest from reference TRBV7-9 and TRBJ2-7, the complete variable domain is DTGVSQNPRHKITKRGQNVTFRCDPISEHNRLYWYRQTLGQGPEFLTYFQNEAQLEKSRLLSDRFSAERPKGSFSTLEIQRTEQGDSAMYLCASSLAASYEQYFGPGTRLTVT.

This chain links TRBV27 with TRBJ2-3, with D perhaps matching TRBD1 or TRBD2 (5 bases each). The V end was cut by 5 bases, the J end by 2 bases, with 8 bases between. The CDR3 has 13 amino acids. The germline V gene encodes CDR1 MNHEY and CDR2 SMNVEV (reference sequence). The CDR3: CASSGGITDTQYF. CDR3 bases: TGTGCCAGCAGTGGGGGAATCACAGATACGCAGTATTTT.

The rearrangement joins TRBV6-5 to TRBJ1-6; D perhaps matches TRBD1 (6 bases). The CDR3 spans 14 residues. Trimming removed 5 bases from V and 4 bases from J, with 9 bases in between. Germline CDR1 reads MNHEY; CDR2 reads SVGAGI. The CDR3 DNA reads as TGTGCCAGCAGTGCCGGACAGTATAATTCACCCCTCCACTTT. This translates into CASSAGQYNSPLHF.

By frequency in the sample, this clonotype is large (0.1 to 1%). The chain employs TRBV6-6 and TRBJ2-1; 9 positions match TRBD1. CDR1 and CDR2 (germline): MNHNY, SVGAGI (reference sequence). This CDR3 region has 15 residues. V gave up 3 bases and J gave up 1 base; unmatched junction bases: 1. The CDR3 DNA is TGTGCCAGCAGTTATGGACAGGGGTCCTACAATGAGCAGTTCTTC. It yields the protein CASSYGQGSYNEQFF.

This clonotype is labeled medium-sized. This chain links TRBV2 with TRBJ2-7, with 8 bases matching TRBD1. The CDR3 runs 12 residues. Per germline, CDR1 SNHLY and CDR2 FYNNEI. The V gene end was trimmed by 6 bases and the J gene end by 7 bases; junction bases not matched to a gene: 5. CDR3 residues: CASRAGGWEQYF. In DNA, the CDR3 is TGTGCCAGCAGAGCAGGGGGCTGGGAGCAGTACTTC.

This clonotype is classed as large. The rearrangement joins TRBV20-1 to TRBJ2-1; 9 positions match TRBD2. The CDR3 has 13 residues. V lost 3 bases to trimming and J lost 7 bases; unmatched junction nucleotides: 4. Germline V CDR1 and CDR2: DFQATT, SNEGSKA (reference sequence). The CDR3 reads CSARTSGGNEQFF. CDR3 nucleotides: TGCAGTGCTAGGACTAGCGGAGGGAATGAGCAGTTCTTC.

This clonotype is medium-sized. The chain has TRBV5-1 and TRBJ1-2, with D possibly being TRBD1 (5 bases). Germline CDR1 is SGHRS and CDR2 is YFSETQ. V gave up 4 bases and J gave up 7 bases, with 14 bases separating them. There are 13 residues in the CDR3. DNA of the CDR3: TGCGCCAGCAGCCCGCAGGGTTCTTCTGGCTACACCTTC. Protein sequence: CASSPQGSSGYTF. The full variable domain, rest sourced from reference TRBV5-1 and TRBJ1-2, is KAGVTQTPRYLIKTRGQQVTLSCSPISGHRSVSWYQQTPGQGLQFLFEYFSETQRNKGNFPGRFSGRQFSNSRSEMNVSTLELGDSALYLCASSPQGSSGYTFGSGTRLTVV.

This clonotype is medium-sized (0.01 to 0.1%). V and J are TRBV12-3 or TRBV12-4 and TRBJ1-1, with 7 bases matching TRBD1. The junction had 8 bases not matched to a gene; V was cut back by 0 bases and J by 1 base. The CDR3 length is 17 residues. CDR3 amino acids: CASSLALIWTGNTEAFF. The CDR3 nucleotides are TGTGCCAGCAGTTTAGCGCTAATCTGGACAGGGAACACTGAAGCTTTCTTT.